A selection of T cell receptor beta chains follows, all from one sample in a study of CD8 T cells in ankylosing spondylitis. MiXCR was run by TCRdb on the 5' RACE reads, yielding one entry per CDR3 protein. The sample carries 150,000 or so distinct CDR3 sequences, 9.5% to 13% recorded once. The specimen sequenced was blood, either unsorted or a sorted T cell fraction (not recorded which). Receptor source: a male donor with ankylosing spondylitis or in good health (not recorded which). Both conserved end residues are part of each CDR3. Each record gives: J gene, D gene, V gene, CDR3 protein. D genes are given only for firm matches.

>TRBJ2-7|TRBD2|TRBV4-3
CASSQEEASGGEQYF
>TRBJ2-1|NA|TRBV6-2/TRBV6-3
CASSRGANNEQFF
>TRBJ2-1|TRBD2|TRBV24-1
CATSNKKTERGGRWLGEQFF
>TRBJ2-2|NA|TRBV5-8
CASRRGGTNTGELFF
>TRBJ2-1|NA|TRBV4-1
CASSPKSGSYNEQFF
>TRBJ2-2|TRBD2|TRBV12-3/TRBV12-4
CASSPIAGSGELFF
>TRBJ2-5|NA|TRBV5-1
CASGTGTLQETQYF
>TRBJ2-4|NA|TRBV11-2
CASSPPGRDIQYF
>TRBJ2-3|NA|TRBV7-2
CASSLRWARTDTQYF
>TRBJ1-2|NA|TRBV29-1
CSVVGLYGYTF
>TRBJ1-4|NA|TRBV3-1
CASSLRGGGTNEKLFF
>TRBJ2-1|NA|TRBV6-2/TRBV6-3
CASSLGLGQFF
>TRBJ2-1|TRBD2|TRBV4-3
CASSQDRAGGMNEQFF
>TRBJ2-6|NA|TRBV10-3
CAISAQDSGANVLTF
>TRBJ1-1|NA|TRBV6-2/TRBV6-3
CASSLLTGEAFF
>TRBJ2-2|NA|TRBV4-3
CASSQAAGSNTGELFF
>TRBJ2-1|NA|TRBV5-1
CASSFRGDSSYNEQFF